This TCR beta chain was recorded in a study of lymphopenia after photon versus proton radiotherapy. Using immunoSEQ multiplex PCR, the repertoire was profiled, and TCRdb retains in-frame clones only, with some absent. This sample has approximately 150,000 clones, with less than 90% found just once. This clone has just one count. Its antigen is unknown. The study's findings and limits: Post-nadir TCR diversity decline inversely tracked overall survival among those who died. Oligoclonal CD8+ Temra expansion after nadir drove photon patients' diversity drop. Authors raise, but do not show, better survival with proton therapy.

The sequenced sample was peripheral blood, obtained from a patient treated with photon-based radiotherapy. This receptor was taken from a man in his fifties with gastric cancer.

CDR3 in DNA: TGTGCCAGCAGTTACGTGGCTAGCCGCCCTTCATGGGAGCAGTACTTC. It encodes CASSYVASRPSWEQYF. The chain has TRBV6-6 and TRBJ2-7, with D maybe TRBD2 (5 bases). CDR1 is MNHNY, CDR2 SVGAGI, per germline (reference sequence). The CDR3 has 16 residues. Trimming shortened V by 2 bases and J by 7 bases, and 21 bases separated the two germline ends.